These 18 T cell receptor delta chains were all obtained from the same sample, sequenced in a study of gamma-delta T cells after stem cell transplantation. TCRdb applied CATT to the RT-PCR reads for clone calling. This table has roughly 840 delta-chain clones, 2.5% to 3.5% appearing once. Input material: gamma-delta T cells. The receptors come from a human donor. It is not recorded whose cells these are; they may come from a transplant donor.

This clone was seen only a few times. TCRdb shows a much larger clone's protein in place of this DNA's translation, and the two differ at residue 8, likely through a read error; the protein shown is translated from the DNA. The chain recombines TRDV1 with TRDJ1, with 7 bases identical to TRDD3. V dropped 0 bases and J dropped 0; count of bases not matched to a gene: 16. The CDR3 covers 20 residues. The germline V gene has CDR1 TSWWSYY and CDR2 QGS. In DNA, the CDR3 is TGTGCTCTTGGGGAACTAAAACAGCCTCTGGGGGTCTTGTACACCGATAAACTCATCTTT. It codes for CALGELKQPLGVLYTDKLIF.

In its sample, this clone is medium-sized. This likely came from a read error, as a far larger clone is one base away. This sequence joins TRDV1 and TRDJ4; TRDD3 matches at 10 bases. The CDR3 consists of 19 residues. V was clipped by 2 bases and J by 9 bases; unmatched bases: 24. From germline, CDR1 is TSWWSYY and CDR2 QGS. The CDR3 region has the DNA TGTGCTCTTGGGGAATGGTTCTGGTGGGGGATACCAGTAACAGGGCAGTTGATCTTT. The encoded protein is CALGEWFWWGIPVTGQLIF.

About this clone: A far more abundant clone sits one base away, making this likely a read error. This sample includes further DNA sequences coding for the same CDR3. The chain recombines TRDV1 with TRDJ3; 13 positions agree with TRDD3. The CDR3 is 24 amino acids. The germline V gene has CDR1 TSWWSYY and CDR2 QGS. The chain's CDR3 is CALGLGRLSPTGGYDSWDTRQMFF. CDR3 nucleotides: TGTGCTCTTGGTTTGGGTCGGCTCTCCCCAACTGGGGGATACGATTCCTGGGACACCCGTCAGATGTTTTTC.

This clone was found a few times. This likely reflects a read error, since a far larger clone is one base away. Other DNA sequences in the sample encode the same CDR3. V is TRDV1 and J is TRDJ3; 13 bases agree with TRDD3. The CDR3 is 24 residues long. Germline V gene data show CDR1 as TSWWSYY and CDR2 as QGS. The CDR3 region has the DNA TGTGCTCTTGGTTTGGGTCGGCTCTCCCCAACTGGGGGATACGATTCCTGGGACACCCGGCAGATGTTTTTC. Protein: CALGLGRLSPTGGYDSWDTRQMFF.

Turning to this clone: Translating this DNA gives a protein that differs at residue 5 from the TCRdb one, which belongs to a much larger clone; a read error is likely, and the protein shown is this translation. V is TRDV2 and J is TRDJ3; 8 bases align to TRDD3. J was trimmed by 0 bases and V by 3 bases; bases with no gene match: 15. Germline V CDR1 and CDR2: GEAIGNYY, EKD. The CDR3 covers 21 residues. CDR3 residues: CACDFGATLGASSWDTRQMFF. The CDR3 DNA reads TGTGCCTGTGACTTTGGGGCAACACTGGGGGCTAGCTCCTGGGACACCCGACAGATGTTTTTC.

For this clone: TCRdb assigns this DNA the protein of a much larger clone, which departs from its translation at residue 3; this likely reflects a read error, and the protein shown comes from translating the DNA. Here the CDR3 DNA reads TGTGCTTTTGGGGCACTATTCCCCCGTACTGGGGGATACTCGTCCGATAAACTCATCTTT. Protein: CAFGALFPRTGGYSSDKLIF. The rearrangement links TRDV1 to TRDJ1, with 12 bases identical to TRDD3. The CDR3 consists of 20 residues. Germline V gene sequence: CDR1 TSWWSYY, CDR2 QGS.

This clone was seen a handful of times. A read error likely explains why the TCRdb protein, taken from a much larger clone, differs from this DNA's translation at residue 19; the protein shown is translated from the DNA. The chain couples TRDV1 to TRDJ3, with TRDD3 matching 13 bases. Germline CDR1 and CDR2: TSWWSYY and QGS. CDR3 length equals 24 residues. The CDR3 here is CALGLGRLSPTGGYDSWDARQMFF. The CDR3 nucleotides are TGTGCTCTTGGTTTGGGTCGGCTCTCCCCAACTGGGGGATACGATTCCTGGGACGCCCGACAGATGTTTTTC.

This clone occurred a few times. A far larger clone is a single base away, which makes a read error likely. At the DNA level, this CDR3 is encoded by other sequences in the same sample as well. The J gene is TRDJ1, the V gene TRDV2, with TRDD3 matching 8 bases. V was clipped by 0 bases and J by 0 bases; unmatched bases: 8. CDR1 is GEAIGNYY and CDR2 is EKD in the germline V gene. CDR3 size: 17 residues. DNA of the CDR3: TGTGCCTGTGACACCGTGGCTACTGGGGGCCACACCGATAAACTCATCTTT. Translation: CACDTVATGGHTDKLIF.

This clone has only a few counts. The amino acid sequence in TCRdb belongs to a much larger clone and departs from this DNA's translation at residue 12, likely a sequencing read error; the sequence shown is translated from the DNA. V usage is TRDV2 and J usage is TRDJ1; possibly TRDD3 for D (5 bases). Germline V gene data show CDR1 as GEAIGNYY and CDR2 as EKD. The CDR3 covers 21 residues. Trimming took 1 base from V and 0 from J, leaving 29 bases between them. CDR3 sequence: CACDTLTATGLEDPYTDKLIF. The CDR3 DNA sequence: TGTGCCTGTGACACGTTAACGGCGACTGGACTGGAGGACCCGTACACCGATAAACTCATCTTT.

As to this clone: This is likely an artifact of a read error, given a far larger clone one base away. Other DNA sequences of this sample code for an identical CDR3. The genes are TRDV2 and TRDJ1, with 9 bases fitting TRDD3. From germline, CDR1 is GEAIGNYY and CDR2 EKD. CDR3 length equals 16 residues. The junction had 7 bases not matched to a gene; V was cut back by 3 bases and J by 0 bases. The CDR3 coding sequence is TGTGCCTGTGACCTACTACTGGGGGACGACACCGATAAACTCATCTTT. This encodes CACDLLLGDDTDKLIF.

This clone was seen a few times. The TCRdb protein comes from a much larger clone and disagrees with this DNA's translation at residue 3, likely due to a read error; the protein given here is derived from the DNA. This chain uses TRDV2 with TRDJ1; 9 bases align to TRDD3. CDR3 length: 20 residues. From germline, CDR1 is GEAIGNYY and CDR2 EKD. The CDR3 reads CARDTLRVLGDSKNTDKLIF. The CDR3 nucleotides are TGTGCCCGTGACACGCTACGAGTACTGGGGGACTCTAAAAACACCGATAAACTCATCTTT.

As concerns this clone: TCRdb's entry gives the protein of a much larger clone, which mismatches this DNA's translation at residue 12, likely from a read error; the protein reported here is translated from the DNA. This rearrangement joins TRDV1 to TRDJ1, with D possibly being TRDD3 (6 bases). The CDR3 consists of 20 residues. The V end was cut by 4 bases, the J end by 3 bases, with 30 bases between. Germline CDR1 TSWWSYY, CDR2 QGS. CDR3 sequence: CALGALFPRTGRYSSDKLIF. The DNA for the CDR3 is TGTGCTCTTGGGGCACTATTCCCCCGTACTGGGCGATACTCGTCCGATAAACTCATCTTT.

This clone was detected a few times. The protein TCRdb lists belongs to a much larger clone and differs from this DNA's translation at residue 26, which points to a read error; the protein shown is made from the DNA. The V and J genes are TRDV1 and TRDJ1; 13 bases are shared with TRDD3. V was pared by 0 bases and J by 9 bases, with 40 bases of the junction left unmatched. Germline V gene sequence: CDR1 TSWWSYY, CDR2 QGS. The CDR3 is 27 amino acids. The CDR3 loop is CALGELGLRLPRLLGDTGQTLTAQLIF. The CDR3 nucleotides read TGTGCTCTTGGGGAACTTGGGCTGAGGCTACCCCGATTACTGGGGGATACGGGGCAAACTTTGACAGCACAACTCATCTTT.

By proportion, this clone is hyperexpanded (1% or more). Other DNA sequences in this sample translate to the same CDR3. The rearrangement joins TRDV1 to TRDJ1; a possible D gene is TRDD2 (8 bases). The V end lost 3 bases, the J end lost 0 bases, and 47 bases lay between the germline ends. There are 27 residues in the CDR3. The germline CDR1 and CDR2 sequences are TSWWSYY and QGS. The CDR3 protein is CALGEPQPVFLRLYWGHTGGYTDKLIF. CDR3 coding DNA: TGTGCTCTTGGGGAGCCTCAACCGGTCTTCCTACGGTTGTACTGGGGACATACGGGGGGGTACACCGATAAACTCATCTTT.

The sample holds a few counts of this clone. A read error is likely here: a far larger clone is one base away. Other DNA variants within this sample encode the same CDR3. The V gene is TRDV2, the J gene TRDJ1, with 11 bases matching TRDD3. Germline CDR1 reads GEAIGNYY; CDR2 reads EKD. The CDR3 is 17 residues long. CDR3 bases: TGTGCCTGTGACGCCGTACTGGGGGATATTAGGACCGATAAACTCATTTTT. Translating it yields CACDAVLGDIRTDKLIF.

Worth noting for this clone: The protein in TCRdb stems from a much larger clone and differs at residue 4 from this DNA's translation, likely a read error; here the protein is translated from the DNA. The chain employs TRDV1 and TRDJ1; a possible D gene is TRDD2 (8 bases). Germline V lookup: CDR1 TSWWSYY, CDR2 QGS. The CDR3 has 27 residues. Trimming stripped 7 bases from V and 0 bases from J, with 51 bases between. The CDR3 region is CALEEPQPVFLRLYWGHTGGYTDKLIF. CDR3 in DNA: TGTGCTCTTGAGGAGCCTCAACCGGTCTTCCTACGGTTGTACTGGGGACATACGGGGGGGTACACCGATAAACTCATCTTT.

The table lists this clone with a few counts. The protein held in TCRdb is that of a much larger clone and does not match this DNA's translation at residue 14, likely because of a read error; the protein shown is translated from the DNA. This chain links TRDV2 with TRDJ1; the match to TRDD3 covers 11 bases. Germline CDR1 GEAIGNYY, CDR2 EKD. Trimming took 3 bases from V and 1 from J; bases not matched to a gene: 18. The CDR3 covers 20 residues. The CDR3 loop reads CACDQVLGDKDPKSTDKLIF. CDR3 coding DNA: TGTGCCTGTGACCAAGTACTGGGGGATAAAGATCCTAAAAGCACCGATAAACTCATCTTT.

For this clone: This likely traces to a read error, being one base from a far larger clone. This chain links TRDV1 with TRDJ1; 8 nucleotides agree with TRDD2. CDR3 size: 18 residues. Germline assignment: CDR1 TSWWSYY and CDR2 QGS. J was trimmed by 3 bases and V by 9 bases; bases with no gene match: 21. Written as DNA, the CDR3 is TGTGCTCTCGGAGCTTCCTACGGGCTTTATTTGTACGCCGATAAACTCATCTTT. It encodes CALGASYGLYLYADKLIF.